The sequence of this TCR beta chain was determined in a study of control samples from healthy donors and cancer patients. Germline V lookup: CDR1 SQVTM, CDR2 ANQGSEA. With V trimmed by 7 bases and J by 7 bases, 8 bases remained unmatched. This CDR3 has 13 amino acids. TCRdb's copy holds only in-frame clones and misses some; the assay was immunoSEQ multiplex PCR. The data contain some 64,000 clones, roughly 86% of them seen just once; the ten biggest clones take up 2% to 2.5%. Material: PBMCs. The chain has TRBV29-1 and TRBJ1-4; 8 bases fit TRBD1. This clonotype was sampled from a woman aged 45-60 years with head and neck cancer. The CDR3 region is CSAQGAVGEKLFF. For the CDR3, the DNA is TGCAGCGCCCAGGGGGCGGTAGGTGAAAAACTGTTTTTT. Full variable domain (missing parts from reference TRBV29-1 and TRBJ1-4): SAVISQKPSRDICQRGTSLTIQCQVDSQVTMMFWYRQQPGQSLTLIATANQGSEATYESGFVIDKFPISRPNLTFSTLTVSNMSPEDSSIYLCSAQGAVGEKLFFGSGTQLSVL.